The 12 T cell receptor beta chains in this list originate from one sample, sequenced in a study of blood T cell repertoires in COVID-19. Profiling relied on immunoSEQ multiplex PCR, and the TCRdb table lists in-frame clones only, not all of them. The sample holds under 300,000 clones, about 88% seen once. Input material: peripheral blood. These receptor sequences come from a man aged 18 to 30 with active or convalescent COVID-19.

The chain couples TRBV7-9 to TRBJ1-1; no reliable D call. V dropped 6 bases and J dropped 5 bases, with 10 bases sitting between them. There are 12 residues in the CDR3. Germline CDR1 and CDR2: SEHNR and FQNEAQ (reference sequence). In DNA form, the CDR3 reads TGTGCCAGCAGACTCGGTTGGACTGAAGCTTTCTTT. This encodes CASRLGWTEAFF.

J is TRBJ2-7 and V is TRBV7-2; 8 nucleotides line up with TRBD2. This CDR3 is 14 amino acids long. Germline trimming cut 5 bases from V and 4 bases from J; bases unmatched to any gene: 7. In germline, CDR1 is SGHTA, CDR2 FQGNSA. The CDR3 coding sequence is TGTGCCAGCAGCCCAGCGGGAGTAGGGTACGAGCAGTACTTC. The encoded protein is CASSPAGVGYEQYF.

The chain combines TRBV5-1 with TRBJ2-3; tentative D call: TRBD1 (7 bases). Trimming took off 0 bases at V and 9 bases at J, with 23 bases between the two ends. The V gene's germline CDR1 is SGHRS and CDR2 YFSETQ. The CDR3 sequence is 17 residues long. CDR3 protein: CASSLAWAGTSGGTQYF. CDR3 coding DNA: TGCGCCAGCAGCTTGGCCTGGGCAGGGACCTCAGGGGGGACGCAGTATTTT. The full variable domain, its missing parts supplied by reference TRBV5-1 and TRBJ2-3, is KAGVTQTPRYLIKTRGQQVTLSCSPISGHRSVSWYQQTPGQGLQFLFEYFSETQRNKGNFPGRFSGRQFSNSRSEMNVSTLELGDSALYLCASSLAWAGTSGGTQYFGPGTRLTVL.

This rearrangement joins TRBV6-5 to TRBJ2-2; weak D call: TRBD2 (5 bases). This CDR3 contains 12 residues. Germline V CDR1 and CDR2: MNHEY, SVGAGI. Trimming removed 8 bases from V and 5 bases from J, with 9 bases in between. The DNA for the CDR3 is TGTGCCAGCGGACGAGGGACCGGGGAGCTGTTTTTT. This codes for CASGRGTGELFF.

The V call is TRBV6-6, the J call TRBJ1-5; TRBD1 is a possible D gene (5 bases). V was cut by 5 bases and J by 5 bases, with 7 bases left in between. CDR1 is MNHNY, CDR2 SVGAGI, per germline (reference sequence). This CDR3 is 12 amino acids long. The CDR3: CASSKQDQPQHF. In DNA, the CDR3 is TGTGCCAGCAGTAAACAGGATCAGCCCCAGCATTTT.

The genes are TRBV27 and TRBJ2-3; 10 nucleotides line up with TRBD2. Germline values: CDR1 MNHEY, CDR2 SMNVEV (reference sequence). Unmatched junction bases numbered 9, after V lost 6 bases and J lost 6 bases. The CDR3 contains 15 residues. The CDR3, as DNA: TGTGCCAGCAGCAAACTAGCGGGATTAGTGGATACGCAGTATTTT. This translates into CASSKLAGLVDTQYF.

The chain carries TRBV30 and TRBJ1-5, with D possibly matching TRBD1 (6 bases). Germline V CDR1 and CDR2: GTSNPN, SVGIG (reference sequence). The V end was cut by 2 bases, the J end by 7 bases, with 12 bases between. The CDR3 has 13 amino acids. CDR3: CAWSRGYGQPQHF. The CDR3 DNA sequence: TGTGCCTGGAGTAGGGGGTACGGACAGCCCCAGCATTTT.

This clone was observed a few times. The V gene is TRBV11-2, the J gene TRBJ1-4; maybe TRBD1 (5 bases). CDR3 length: 14 residues. V shed 5 bases and J shed 4 bases, with 11 bases lying between them. Germline V CDR1 and CDR2: SGHAT, FQNNGV. Here the CDR3 reads CASSQGLNNEKLFF. The CDR3 nucleotides are TGTGCCAGCAGCCAGGGACTGAATAATGAAAAACTGTTTTTT.

The rearrangement joins TRBV7-9 to TRBJ1-1; D gene uncertain. This CDR3 is 14 amino acids long. The V end lost 5 bases, the J end lost 10 bases, and 20 bases lay between the germline ends. Germline lookup yields CDR1 SEHNR and CDR2 FQNEAQ (reference sequence). In nucleotides, the CDR3 is TGTGCCAGCAGCAACCCTCAGCGGGGTCTGGGAGCTTTCTTT. Translating it yields CASSNPQRGLGAFF.

The CDR3 spells CASSPTGGRGYTF. CDR3 nucleotides: TGTGCCAGCAGTCCGACAGGGGGCCGGGGCTACACCTTC. The V gene is TRBV27, the J gene TRBJ1-2, with 10 bases matching TRBD1. Per the germline V gene, CDR1 is MNHEY and CDR2 is SMNVEV (reference sequence). Trimming cost V 5 bases and J 8 bases; bases outside gene matches: 5. The CDR3 runs 13 residues.

V usage is TRBV28 and J usage is TRBJ1-1; TRBD1 might be the D (6 bases). Per germline, CDR1 MDHEN and CDR2 SYDVKM. Trimming took 4 bases from V and 0 from J, leaving 12 bases between them. This CDR3 region has 15 residues. CDR3 nucleotide sequence: TGTGCCAGCAGTTACGGGGGGCACATGAACACTGAAGCTTTCTTT. Translating it yields CASSYGGHMNTEAFF.

The J gene is TRBJ2-2, the V gene TRBV10-3, with 12 bases that match TRBD2. This CDR3 region has 17 residues. Per germline, CDR1 ENHRY and CDR2 SYGVKD. Losses at the gene ends were 8 bases for V and 2 bases for J; bases not matched to a gene: 9. The CDR3 bases are TGTGCCATCCCCACGACTAGCGGGGGATCTAACACCGGGGAGCTGTTTTTT. This encodes CAIPTTSGGSNTGELFF.